This T cell receptor beta chain came from a study of T cells after posttransplantation cyclophosphamide. V was clipped by 5 bases and J by 1 base, with 4 bases between them. The CDR3 loop spans 12 amino acids. The germline CDR1 and CDR2 sequences are SGHVS and FNYEAQ. This clone has a count of ten or more. Measured with immunoSEQ multiplex PCR; TCRdb has only the in-frame clones, and not every one. This sample comprises some 40,000 clones, none seen once only. This TCR came from a man aged 40-55 years in good health, CMV-negative, and a related stem cell transplant donor. Sequencing was carried out using PBMCs. This sequence joins TRBV7-6 and TRBJ2-3; unclear D gene. CDR3 bases: TGTGCCAGCAGCACACGCACAGATACGCAGTATTTT. This sequence encodes CASSTRTDTQYF.